This record concerns one T cell receptor beta chain sequence. Antigen unknown. The gene symbols are mouse symbols. The CDR3 extends 4 residues past the end of the read, so its final part is completed from the germline J gene. The sample comes from a study of CD8+ T cells in alopecia areata. The overall study: Grafting placed skin from roughly 6-13-month-old C3H/HeJ donors with spontaneous alopecia onto roughly 7-10-week-old female C3H/HeJ mice.

Study results and caveats: Relative to mice, TCR sharing across patients was less clear, a difference possibly HLA-related. An increase in clonality over normal scalp was evident in lesional scalp, especially alopecia totalis/universalis.

Cutaneous lymph nodes were pooled and cells sorted by CD4, CD8alpha, NKG2D, NKG2ACE and more. CDR1 and CDR2 from the germline V gene are GKSSPN and SITVG. This CDR3 is built from 15 residues. Trimming at V came to 4 bases and at J to 6 bases, leaving 7 bases not matched to a gene. It was cDNA, reverse transcribed from extracted RNA, that served as the sequencing template. Sequenced by immunoSEQ multiplex PCR; TCRdb stores in-frame clones only, minus some. The data show around 300,000 clones, with none appearing a single time. This clonotype originated in a C3H/HeJ mouse with alopecia areata. MHC haplotype of the mouse line: H2-k. The genes are TRBV31 and TRBJ2-1; 12 nucleotides match TRBD2. Sequencing input: CD4+ T cells sorted from a lymph node. The CDR3: CAWTRDWGARAEQFF. The covered CDR3 bases are TGTGCCTGGACCCGGGACTGGGGGGCTCGTGCT.